Below, one TCR beta chain is given with its context. These data belong to a study of glioma-infiltrating T cells after dendritic cell vaccination. Study details: Samples are from glioblastoma patients in Phase I and II dendritic cell vaccine trials. Monocyte-derived dendritic cells, cultured about 7 days with IL-4 and GM-CSF, were pulsed with autologous tumor lysate.

The CDR3 contains 17 residues. From germline, CDR1 is SGHVS and CDR2 FQNEAQ. Trimming took 3 bases from V and 2 from J, leaving 20 bases between them. Blood PBMC samples: pre-vaccination, two weeks post third vaccination, and at tumor progression. Primers: 60 V beta forward and 13 J beta reverse. TCRdb's copy holds only in-frame clones and misses some; the assay was immunoSEQ multiplex PCR. The profile shows roughly 90,000 clones, about nine tenths of them singletons. The rearrangement links TRBV7-8 to TRBJ2-7; D possibly corresponds to TRBD2 (6 bases). The sample here was blood, taken before dendritic cell vaccination. The clonotype comes from a human donor with glioblastoma. The DNA of the CDR3 is TGTGCCAGCAGCTTTATCCCTGCGGGGAACATACCCTACGAGCAGTACTTC. Its translation is CASSFIPAGNIPYEQYF.